This TCR beta chain was observed in a study of CD4 T cells in relation to SARS-CoV-2 and coronaviruses. Whole-study context: After 10 days of antigen culture, PBMC TCR beta CDR3s were sequenced.

Profiled with immunoSEQ multiplex PCR; TCRdb holds only in-frame clones, not every one. The sample records roughly 24,000 clones, roughly 74% being singletons. V was pared by 10 bases and J by 5 bases, with 9 bases of the junction left unmatched. From germline, CDR1 is MNHNY and CDR2 SVGAGI (reference sequence). The CDR3 consists of 14 residues. A single count supports this clone. No antigen is known for it. CD4+ T cells from unexposed donors were obtained before the COVID-19 pandemic (2011-2018). After ten to eleven days of culture, CD4+ T cells were isolated. Input material: CD4+ T cells from PBMCs, cultured in vitro. The source of this sequence is a human donor in good health. The J gene is TRBJ2-2, the V gene TRBV6-6, with 8 bases aligning to TRBD1. The CDR3 bases are TGTGCCACCGGACTAACAGGGGGTACCGGGGAGCTGTTTTTT. Translating gives CATGLTGGTGELFF.